The 7 T cell receptor beta chains in this list originate from one sample, sequenced in a study of blood T cell repertoires in COVID-19. Profiled with immunoSEQ multiplex PCR; TCRdb holds only in-frame clones, not every one. In the table there are about 150,000 clones, approximately 80% of which are singletons. Sequencing was performed on peripheral blood. The receptors here all came from an older woman with COVID-19, enrolled during active disease.

This chain links TRBV5-4 with TRBJ2-2; D unclear. Trimming stripped 0 bases from V and 2 bases from J, with 8 bases between. Germline V gene sequence: CDR1 SGHNT, CDR2 YYREEE (reference sequence). CDR3 length equals 15 residues. The CDR3 region has the DNA TGTGCCAGCAGCTTGGCGCGTCCCAACACCGGGGAGCTGTTTTTT. As protein: CASSLARPNTGELFF.

The gene calls are TRBV27 and TRBJ2-5; D perhaps matches TRBD2 (5 bases). The CDR3 length is 13 residues. Looked up from germline, CDR1 is MNHEY and CDR2 is SMNVEV (reference sequence). Trimming shortened V by 2 bases and J by 7 bases, and 11 bases separated the two germline ends. The CDR3 coding sequence is TGTGCCAGCAGTTTACGGGAAACGGGGACCCAGTACTTC. Translation: CASSLRETGTQYF.

The gene calls are TRBV14 and TRBJ2-3, with TRBD1 identical over 8 bases. CDR3 length: 15 residues. V trimming: 6 bases; J trimming: 4 bases; junction bases outside the gene matches: 9. The germline CDR1 and CDR2 sequences are SGHDN and FVKESK. The CDR3 spells CASSRQGAYADTQYF. Written as DNA, the CDR3 is TGTGCCAGCAGTCGCCAGGGGGCTTATGCAGATACGCAGTATTTT.

This clone appeared once. The genes are TRBV7-9 and TRBJ1-5; TRBD1 aligns across 8 bases. J was trimmed by 2 bases and V by 6 bases; bases with no gene match: 9. CDR1 SEHNR and CDR2 FQNEAQ come from the germline V gene (reference sequence). CDR3 length equals 16 residues. The CDR3 DNA follows: TGTGCCAGCAGTCCTGCAGGGGGCATGGGCAATCAGCCCCAGCATTTT. This translates into CASSPAGGMGNQPQHF.

The V and J genes are TRBV7-3 and TRBJ2-2; 11 bases agree with TRBD2. The ends lost 5 bases at V and 7 bases at J; junction bases unmatched: 15. The CDR3 covers 18 residues. Per germline, CDR1 SGHTA and CDR2 FQGTGA. Here the CDR3 reads CASSPTGGTSGVNGELFF. The CDR3 DNA reads TGTGCCAGCAGCCCAACGGGTGGGACTAGCGGTGTTAACGGGGAGCTGTTTTTT.

Comments on this clone: Sequence at one end of the junction differs from germline and may be a read error. The gene calls are TRBV5-6 and TRBJ2-2; 7 bases map to TRBD2. Germline loops: CDR1 SGHDT, CDR2 YYEEEE. The CDR3 has 16 residues. The CDR3 sequence: CASNLLSGTNTGELFF. The DNA of the CDR3 is TGTGCCAGCAACTTGCTCAGCGGGACTAACACCGGGGAGCTGTTTTTT.

The chain is built from TRBV19 and TRBJ1-1; 7 nucleotides agree with TRBD1. Trimming took 8 bases from V and 1 from J; bases not matched to a gene: 4. CDR3 length equals 13 residues. The germline V gene encodes CDR1 LNHDA and CDR2 SQIVND (reference sequence). CDR3 nucleotides: TGTGCCAGTTCGACAGGGACGAACACTGAAGCTTTCTTT. Protein: CASSTGTNTEAFF.